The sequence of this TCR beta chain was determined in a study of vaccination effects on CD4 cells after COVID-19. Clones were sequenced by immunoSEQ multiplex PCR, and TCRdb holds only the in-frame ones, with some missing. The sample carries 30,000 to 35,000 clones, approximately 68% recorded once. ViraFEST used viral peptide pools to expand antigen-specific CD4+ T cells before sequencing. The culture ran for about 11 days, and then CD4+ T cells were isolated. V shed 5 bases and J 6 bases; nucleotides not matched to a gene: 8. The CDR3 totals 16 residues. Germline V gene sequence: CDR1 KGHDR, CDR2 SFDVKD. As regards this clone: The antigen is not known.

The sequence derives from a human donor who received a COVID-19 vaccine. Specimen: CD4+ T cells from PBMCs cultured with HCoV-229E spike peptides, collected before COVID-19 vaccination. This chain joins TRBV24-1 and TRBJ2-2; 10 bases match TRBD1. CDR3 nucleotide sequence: TGTGCCACCAGTGTTTGGGGGACAGGGGACGCCGGGGAGCTGTTTTTT. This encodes CATSVWGTGDAGELFF.